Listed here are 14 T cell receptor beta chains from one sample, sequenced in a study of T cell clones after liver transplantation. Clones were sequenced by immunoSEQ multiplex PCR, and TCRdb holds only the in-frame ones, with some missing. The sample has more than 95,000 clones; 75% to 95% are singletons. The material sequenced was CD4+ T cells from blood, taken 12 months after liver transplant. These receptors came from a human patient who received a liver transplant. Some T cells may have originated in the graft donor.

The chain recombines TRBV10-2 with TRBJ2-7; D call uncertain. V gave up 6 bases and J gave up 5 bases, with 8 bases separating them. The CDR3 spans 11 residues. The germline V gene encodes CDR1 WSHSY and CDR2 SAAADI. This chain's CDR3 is CASSERDEQYF. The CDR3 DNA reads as TGCGCCAGCAGCGAAAGGGACGAGCAGTACTTC.

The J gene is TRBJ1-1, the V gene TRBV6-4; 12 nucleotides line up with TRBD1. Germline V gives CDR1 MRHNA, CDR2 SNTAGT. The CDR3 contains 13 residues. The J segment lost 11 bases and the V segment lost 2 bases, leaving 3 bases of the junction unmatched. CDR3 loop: CASSDGTGGVAFF. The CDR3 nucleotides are TGTGCCAGCAGTGACGGGACAGGGGGCGTCGCTTTCTTT.

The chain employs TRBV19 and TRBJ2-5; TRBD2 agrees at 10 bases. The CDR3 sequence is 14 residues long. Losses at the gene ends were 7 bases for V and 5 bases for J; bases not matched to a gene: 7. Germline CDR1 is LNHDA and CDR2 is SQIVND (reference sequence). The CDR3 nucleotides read TGTGCCAGTAAGCGGGAGGGCCTGTCGGAGACCCAGTACTTC. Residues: CASKREGLSETQYF.

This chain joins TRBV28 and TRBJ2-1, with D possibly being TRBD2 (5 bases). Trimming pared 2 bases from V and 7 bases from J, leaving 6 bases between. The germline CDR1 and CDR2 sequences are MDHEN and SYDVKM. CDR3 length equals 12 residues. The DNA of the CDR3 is TGTGCCAGCAGTTTAACGGGGAATGAGCAGTTCTTC. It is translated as CASSLTGNEQFF.

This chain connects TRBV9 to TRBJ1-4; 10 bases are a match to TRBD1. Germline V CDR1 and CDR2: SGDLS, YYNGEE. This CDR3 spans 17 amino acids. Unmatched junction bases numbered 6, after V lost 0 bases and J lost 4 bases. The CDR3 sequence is CASSVARDRGGNEKLFF. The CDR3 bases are TGTGCCAGCAGCGTAGCCAGGGACAGGGGAGGTAATGAAAAACTGTTTTTT.

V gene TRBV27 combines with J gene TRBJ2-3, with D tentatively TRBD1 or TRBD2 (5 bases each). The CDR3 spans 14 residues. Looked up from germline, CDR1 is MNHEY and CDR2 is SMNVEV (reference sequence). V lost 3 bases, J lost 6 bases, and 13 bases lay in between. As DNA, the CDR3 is TGTGCCAGCAGTTTTGGGGCCGAGGGCGATACGCAGTATTTT. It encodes CASSFGAEGDTQYF.

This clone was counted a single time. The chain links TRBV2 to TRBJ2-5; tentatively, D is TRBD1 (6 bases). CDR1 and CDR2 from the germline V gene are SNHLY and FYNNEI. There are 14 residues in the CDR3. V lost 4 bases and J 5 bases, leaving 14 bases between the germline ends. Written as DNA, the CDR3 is TGTGCCAGCAGTGTACAGGGTAGGGCGGAGACCCAGTACTTC. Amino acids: CASSVQGRAETQYF.

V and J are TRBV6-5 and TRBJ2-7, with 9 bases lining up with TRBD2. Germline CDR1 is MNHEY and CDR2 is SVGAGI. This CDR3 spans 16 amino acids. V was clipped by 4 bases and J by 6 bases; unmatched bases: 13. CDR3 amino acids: CASSSPGTSWGREQYF. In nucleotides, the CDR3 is TGTGCCAGCAGTTCCCCCGGGACTAGCTGGGGTCGCGAGCAGTACTTC.

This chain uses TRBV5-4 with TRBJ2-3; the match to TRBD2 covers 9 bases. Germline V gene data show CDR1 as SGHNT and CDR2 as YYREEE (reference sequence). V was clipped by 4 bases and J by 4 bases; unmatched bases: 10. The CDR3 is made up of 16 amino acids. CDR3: CASSPAAGGNADTQYF. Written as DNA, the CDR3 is TGTGCCAGCAGCCCCGCGGCGGGAGGGAACGCAGATACGCAGTATTTT.

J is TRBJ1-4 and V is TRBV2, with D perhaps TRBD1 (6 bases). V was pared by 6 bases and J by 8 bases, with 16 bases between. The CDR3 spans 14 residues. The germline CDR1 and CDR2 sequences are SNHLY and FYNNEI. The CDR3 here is CASRETGRGEKLFF. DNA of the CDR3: TGTGCCAGCAGGGAGACAGGCCGAGGCGAAAAACTGTTTTTT.

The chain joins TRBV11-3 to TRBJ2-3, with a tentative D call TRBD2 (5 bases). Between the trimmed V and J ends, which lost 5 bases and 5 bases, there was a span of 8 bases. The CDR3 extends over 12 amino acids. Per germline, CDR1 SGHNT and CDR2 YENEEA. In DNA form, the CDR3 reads TGTGCCAGCAGCCCACGGGGAGATACGCAGTATTTT. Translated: CASSPRGDTQYF.

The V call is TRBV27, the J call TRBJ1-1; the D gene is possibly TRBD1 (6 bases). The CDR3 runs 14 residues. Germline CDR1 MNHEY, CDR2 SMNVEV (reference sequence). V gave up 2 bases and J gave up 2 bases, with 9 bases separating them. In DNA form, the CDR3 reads TGTGCCAGCAGTTTACGGGGGGGCAACACTGAAGCTTTCTTT. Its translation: CASSLRGGNTEAFF.

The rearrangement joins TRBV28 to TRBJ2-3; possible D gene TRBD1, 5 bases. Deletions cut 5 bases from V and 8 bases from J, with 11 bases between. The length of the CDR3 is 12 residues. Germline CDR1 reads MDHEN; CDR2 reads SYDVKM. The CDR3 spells CASSVRVGTQYF. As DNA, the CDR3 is TGTGCCAGCAGTGTCAGGGTCGGTACGCAGTATTTT.

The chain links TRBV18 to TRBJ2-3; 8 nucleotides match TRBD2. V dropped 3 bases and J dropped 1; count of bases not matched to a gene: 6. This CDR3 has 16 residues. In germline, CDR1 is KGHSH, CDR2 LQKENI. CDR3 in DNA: TGTGCCAGCTCACCCCGGGGGGGACTTGGCACAGATACGCAGTATTTT. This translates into CASSPRGGLGTDTQYF.